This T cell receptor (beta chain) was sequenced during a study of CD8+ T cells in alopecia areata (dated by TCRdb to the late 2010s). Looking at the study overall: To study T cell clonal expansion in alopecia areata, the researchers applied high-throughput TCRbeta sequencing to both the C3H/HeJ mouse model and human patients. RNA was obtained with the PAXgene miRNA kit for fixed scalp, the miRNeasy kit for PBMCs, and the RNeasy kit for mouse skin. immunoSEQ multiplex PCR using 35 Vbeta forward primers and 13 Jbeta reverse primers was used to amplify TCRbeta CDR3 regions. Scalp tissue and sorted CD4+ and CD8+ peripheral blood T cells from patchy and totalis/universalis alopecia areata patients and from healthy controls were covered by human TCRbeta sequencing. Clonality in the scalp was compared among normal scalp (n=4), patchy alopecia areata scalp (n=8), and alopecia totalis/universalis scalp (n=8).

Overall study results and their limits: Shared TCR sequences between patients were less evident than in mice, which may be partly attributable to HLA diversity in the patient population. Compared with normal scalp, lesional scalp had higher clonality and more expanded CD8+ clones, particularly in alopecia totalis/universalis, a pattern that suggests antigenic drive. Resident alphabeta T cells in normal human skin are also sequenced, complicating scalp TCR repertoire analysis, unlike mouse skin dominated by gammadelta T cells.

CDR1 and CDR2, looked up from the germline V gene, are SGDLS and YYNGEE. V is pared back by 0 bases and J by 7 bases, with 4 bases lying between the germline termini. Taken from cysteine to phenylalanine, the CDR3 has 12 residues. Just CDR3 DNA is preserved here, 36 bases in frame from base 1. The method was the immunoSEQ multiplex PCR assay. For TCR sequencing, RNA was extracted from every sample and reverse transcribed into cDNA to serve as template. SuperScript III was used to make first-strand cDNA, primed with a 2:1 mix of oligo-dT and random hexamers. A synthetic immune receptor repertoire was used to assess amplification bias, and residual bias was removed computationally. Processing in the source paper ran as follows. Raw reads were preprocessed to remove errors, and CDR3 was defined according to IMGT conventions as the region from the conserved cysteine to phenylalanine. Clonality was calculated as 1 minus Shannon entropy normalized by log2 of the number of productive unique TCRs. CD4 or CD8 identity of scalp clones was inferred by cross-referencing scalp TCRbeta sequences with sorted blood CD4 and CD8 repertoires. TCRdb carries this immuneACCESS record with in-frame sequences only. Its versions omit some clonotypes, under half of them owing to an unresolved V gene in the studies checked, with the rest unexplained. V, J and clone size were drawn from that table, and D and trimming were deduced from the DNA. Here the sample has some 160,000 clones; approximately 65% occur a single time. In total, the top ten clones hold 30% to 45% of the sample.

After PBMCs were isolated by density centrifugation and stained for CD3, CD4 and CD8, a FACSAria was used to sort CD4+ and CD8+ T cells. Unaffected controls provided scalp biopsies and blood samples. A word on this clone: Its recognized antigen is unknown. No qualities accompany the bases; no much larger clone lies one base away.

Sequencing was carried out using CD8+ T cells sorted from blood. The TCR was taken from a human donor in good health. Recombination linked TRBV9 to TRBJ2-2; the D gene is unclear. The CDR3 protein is CASSVASGELFF. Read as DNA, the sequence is TGTGCCAGCAGCGTAGCGAGCGGGGAGCTGTTTTTT.